The clone carrying this T cell receptor (beta chain) was seen just once. Its antigen is not known. V lost 5 bases and J 4 bases, leaving 17 bases between the germline ends. The CDR3 spans 15 residues. The germline V gene encodes CDR1 LNHDA and CDR2 SQIVND (reference sequence). This entry is derived from a study of cytomegalovirus exposure and HLA in healthy donors. Study context: Of some 400 genotyped donors, roughly 80% grouped in the Caucasian-associated ancestry cluster.

The study, taken as a whole, reports: Most TCR sequences proved rare, with some public TCRs found in many donors. Researchers reported in a later analysis that a missense DCLRE1C variant was tied to TCR beta V- and J-gene trimming.

The donors, nominally healthy at sampling, likely had unrecorded immune exposures. The PCR ran on 60 Vbeta and 13 Jbeta primers. Sequencing was performed with immunoSEQ multiplex PCR; in TCRdb, only in-frame clones are kept and a portion is missing. The data show 100,000 to 150,000 clones, 75% to 80% seen once. The rearrangement uses TRBV19 and TRBJ1-1; D ambiguous. Sequencing input: PBMCs. The receptor's source is a man aged 35 to 55 in good health and CMV-seronegative. CDR3 amino acids: CASSVSGVRFTEAFF. CDR3 nucleotide sequence: TGTGCCAGTAGTGTCTCCGGGGTTAGGTTCACTGAAGCTTTCTTT.